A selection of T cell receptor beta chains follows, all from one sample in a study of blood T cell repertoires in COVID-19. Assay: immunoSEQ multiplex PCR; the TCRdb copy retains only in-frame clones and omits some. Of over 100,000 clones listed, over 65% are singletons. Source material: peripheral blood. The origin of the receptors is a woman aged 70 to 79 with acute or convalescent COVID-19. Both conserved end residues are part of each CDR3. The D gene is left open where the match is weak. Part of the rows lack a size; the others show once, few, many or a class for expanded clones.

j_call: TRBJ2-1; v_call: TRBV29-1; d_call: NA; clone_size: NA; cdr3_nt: TGCAGCGTTGACAAGAGCTCCTACAATGAGCAGTTCTTC; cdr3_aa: CSVDKSSYNEQFF
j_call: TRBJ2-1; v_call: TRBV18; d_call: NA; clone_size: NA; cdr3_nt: TGTGCCAGCTCACCACCGGGGAGGGGGGGCAACAATGAGCAGTTCTTC; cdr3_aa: CASSPPGRGGNNEQFF
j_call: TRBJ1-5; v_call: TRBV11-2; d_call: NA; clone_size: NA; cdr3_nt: TGTGCCAGCAGCTTACAGGGTAGCAATCAGCCCCAGCATTTT; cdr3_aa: CASSLQGSNQPQHF
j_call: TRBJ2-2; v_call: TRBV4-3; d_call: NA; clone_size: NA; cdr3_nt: TGCGCCAGCAGCCAATCGCTCTTTCCAGGGGTAACCGGGGAGCTGTTTTTT; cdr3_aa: CASSQSLFPGVTGELFF
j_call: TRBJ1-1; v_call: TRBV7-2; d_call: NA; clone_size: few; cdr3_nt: TGTGCCAGCAGCTTAATGGAGTCAGGGGAAGCTTTCTTT; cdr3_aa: CASSLMESGEAFF
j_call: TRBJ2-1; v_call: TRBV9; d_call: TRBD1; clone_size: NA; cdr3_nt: TGTGCCAGCAGCGTAGCTGGATTAGGACAGGGGTATGAGCAGTTCTTC; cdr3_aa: CASSVAGLGQGYEQFF
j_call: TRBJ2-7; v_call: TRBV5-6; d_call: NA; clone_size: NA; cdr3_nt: TGTGCCAGTAGGTACAGGGGGGGCGACGAGCAGTACTTC; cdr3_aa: CASRYRGGDEQYF
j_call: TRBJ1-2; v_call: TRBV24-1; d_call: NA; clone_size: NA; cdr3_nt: TGTGCCACCAGCCAGGGTGATTTCTTTGGCTACACCTTC; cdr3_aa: CATSQGDFFGYTF
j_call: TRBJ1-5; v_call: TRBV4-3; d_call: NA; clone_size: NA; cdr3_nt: TGCGCCAGCAGCCAAGGACTGCGTAGCAATCAGCCCCAGCATTTT; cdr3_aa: CASSQGLRSNQPQHF
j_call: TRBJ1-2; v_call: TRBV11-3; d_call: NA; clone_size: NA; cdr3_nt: TGTGCCAGCAGCTTAGATCATGGGCAGGGTGGTGGCTACACCTTC; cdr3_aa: CASSLDHGQGGGYTF
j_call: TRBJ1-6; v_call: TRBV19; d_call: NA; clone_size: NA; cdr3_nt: TGTGCCAGTACCTGGGGAGGGAATTCACCCCTCCACTTT; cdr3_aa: CASTWGGNSPLHF
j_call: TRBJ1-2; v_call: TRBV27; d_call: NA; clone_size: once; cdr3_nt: TGTGCCAGCAGTTCGGGAATAGCGGGCTACACCTTC; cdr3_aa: CASSSGIAGYTF
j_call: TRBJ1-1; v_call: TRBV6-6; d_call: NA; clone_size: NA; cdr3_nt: TGTGCCAGCAGTTACGACAGGAACACTGAAGCTTTCTTT; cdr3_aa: CASSYDRNTEAFF
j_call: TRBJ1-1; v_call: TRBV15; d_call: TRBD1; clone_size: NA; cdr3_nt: TGTGCCACCGACGACAGGGTTACAAAGAACACTGAAGCTTTCTTT; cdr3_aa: CATDDRVTKNTEAFF
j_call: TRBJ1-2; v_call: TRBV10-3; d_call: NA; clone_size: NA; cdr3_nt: TGTGCCATCAGTGAATCTGGGGGCAGGACCTATGGCTACACCTTC; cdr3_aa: CAISESGGRTYGYTF
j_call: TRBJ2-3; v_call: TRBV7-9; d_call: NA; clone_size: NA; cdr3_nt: TGTGCCAGCAGCTTAGCGACAGACACAGATACGCAGTATTTT; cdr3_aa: CASSLATDTDTQYF
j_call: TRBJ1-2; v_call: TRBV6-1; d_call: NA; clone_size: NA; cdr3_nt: TGTGCCAGCAGTGAGTCGGGATTCTATGGCTACACCTTC; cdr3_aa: CASSESGFYGYTF
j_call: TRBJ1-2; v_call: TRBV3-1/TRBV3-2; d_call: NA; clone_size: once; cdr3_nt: TGTGCCAGCAGCCAAGTTAATAATGGCTACACCTTC; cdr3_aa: CASSQVNNGYTF
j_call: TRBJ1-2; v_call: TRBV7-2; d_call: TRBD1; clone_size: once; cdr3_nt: TGTGCCAGCAGCTCCGGGACAGAGTATGGCTACACCTTC; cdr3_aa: CASSSGTEYGYTF
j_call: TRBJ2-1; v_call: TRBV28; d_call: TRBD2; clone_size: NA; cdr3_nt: TGTGCCAGCAGTTTACCTAGCGGGGGCGACCGAAGCTCCTACAATGAGCAGTTCTTC; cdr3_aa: CASSLPSGGDRSSYNEQFF
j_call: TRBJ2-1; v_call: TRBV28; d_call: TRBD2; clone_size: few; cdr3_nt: TGTGCCAGCAGTTTAGAGGGGACTAGCTCCTACAATGAGCAGTTCTTC; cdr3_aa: CASSLEGTSSYNEQFF
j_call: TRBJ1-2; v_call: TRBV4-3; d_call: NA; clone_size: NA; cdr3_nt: TGCGCCAGCAGCCAAGATTTCGCCGGCTATGGCTACACCTTC; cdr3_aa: CASSQDFAGYGYTF
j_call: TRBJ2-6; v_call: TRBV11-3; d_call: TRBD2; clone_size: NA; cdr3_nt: TGTGCCAGCAGCTCGGGACTAGCGAGGGGCTCTGGGGCCAACGTCCTGACTTTC; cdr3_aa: CASSSGLARGSGANVLTF
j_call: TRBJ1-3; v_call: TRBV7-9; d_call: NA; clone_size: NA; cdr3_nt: TGTGCCAGCAGCTTAGGTCCAGGGTCGATAAACACCATATATTTT; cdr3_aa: CASSLGPGSINTIYF
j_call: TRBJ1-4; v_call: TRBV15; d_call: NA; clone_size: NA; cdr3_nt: TGTGCCACCAGCAGAGAACAGGGACCTAATGAAAAACTGTTTTTT; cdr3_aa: CATSREQGPNEKLFF
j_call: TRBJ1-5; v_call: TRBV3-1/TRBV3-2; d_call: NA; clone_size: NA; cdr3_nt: TGTGCCAGCAGCCAAACTTGGAGCAATCAGCCCCAGCATTTT; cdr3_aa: CASSQTWSNQPQHF
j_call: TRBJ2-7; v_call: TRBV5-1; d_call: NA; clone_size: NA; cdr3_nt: TGCGCCAGCAGCTTGGGAGGGGGGGACTACGAGCAGTACTTC; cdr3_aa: CASSLGGGDYEQYF
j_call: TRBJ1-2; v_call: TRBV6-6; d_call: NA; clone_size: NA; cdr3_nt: TGTGCCAGCAGTTACTGGCCAGGGGAAAACTATGGCTACACCTTC; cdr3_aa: CASSYWPGENYGYTF
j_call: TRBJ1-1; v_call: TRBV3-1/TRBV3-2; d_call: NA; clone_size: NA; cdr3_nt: TGTGCCAGCAGCCCCTCGTGGGGGGTCACTGAAGCTTTCTTT; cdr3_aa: CASSPSWGVTEAFF
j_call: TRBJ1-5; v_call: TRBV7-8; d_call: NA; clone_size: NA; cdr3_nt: TGTGCCAGCAGCCTGCGGTATAGCAATCAGCCCCAGCATTTT; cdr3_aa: CASSLRYSNQPQHF
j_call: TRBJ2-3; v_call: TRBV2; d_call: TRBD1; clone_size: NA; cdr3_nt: TGTGCCAGCAGCTGGGACAGGGACGAAGATACGCAGTATTTT; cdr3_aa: CASSWDRDEDTQYF
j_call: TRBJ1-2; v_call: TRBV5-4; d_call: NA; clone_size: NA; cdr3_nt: TGTGCCAGCAGCCCTTCGGCTCTAACGTCGGGCTATGGCTACACCTTC; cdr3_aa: CASSPSALTSGYGYTF
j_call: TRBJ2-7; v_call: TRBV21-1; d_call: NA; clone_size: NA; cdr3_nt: TGTGCCAGCAGTCCGACAGGGTTCTACGAGCAGTACTTC; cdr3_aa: CASSPTGFYEQYF
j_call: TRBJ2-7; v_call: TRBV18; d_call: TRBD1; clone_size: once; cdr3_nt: TGTGCCAGCTCACCGATTGGGGACAGGGGACTTGGGGAGCAGTACTTC; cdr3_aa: CASSPIGDRGLGEQYF
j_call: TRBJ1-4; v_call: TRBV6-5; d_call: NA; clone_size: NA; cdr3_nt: TGTGCCAGCAGCCGGGACAACACTAATGAAAAACTGTTTTTT; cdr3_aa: CASSRDNTNEKLFF
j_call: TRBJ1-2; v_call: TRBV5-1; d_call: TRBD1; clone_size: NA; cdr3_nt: TGCGCCAGCAGCTTGGGGACAGGGAGGTCAGGCTATGGCTACACCTTC; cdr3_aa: CASSLGTGRSGYGYTF
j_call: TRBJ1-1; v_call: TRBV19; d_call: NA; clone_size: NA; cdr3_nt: TGTGCCAGTAGTAACGGGATCCAAGCTTTCTTT; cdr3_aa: CASSNGIQAFF
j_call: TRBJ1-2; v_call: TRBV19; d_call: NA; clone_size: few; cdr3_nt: TGTGCCAGTAAGGGGAATGGCTACACCTTC; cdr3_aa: CASKGNGYTF
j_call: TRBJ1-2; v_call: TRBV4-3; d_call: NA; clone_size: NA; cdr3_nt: TGCGCCAGCAGCTTTGACCGGCGGGGCAGAACCTTC; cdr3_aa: CASSFDRRGRTF
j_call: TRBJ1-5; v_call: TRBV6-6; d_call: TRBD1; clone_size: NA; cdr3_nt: TGTGCCAGCGAAAGGACAGGGACCAATCAGCCCCAGCATTTT; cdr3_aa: CASERTGTNQPQHF
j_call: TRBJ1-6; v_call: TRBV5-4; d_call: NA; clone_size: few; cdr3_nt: TGTGCCAGCAGCCCCGAGGGGGGGAGCTCCTATAATTCACCCCTCCACTTT; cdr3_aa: CASSPEGGSSYNSPLHF
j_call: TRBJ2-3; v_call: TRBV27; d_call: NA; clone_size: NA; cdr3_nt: TGTGCCAGCAGTTTCTTTAGCTCGGAAGATACGCAGTATTTT; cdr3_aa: CASSFFSSEDTQYF
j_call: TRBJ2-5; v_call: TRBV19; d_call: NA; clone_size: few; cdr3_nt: TGTGCCAGTAGTATGGCCACAGCGGGTGGGGAGACCCAGTACTTC; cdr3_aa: CASSMATAGGETQYF
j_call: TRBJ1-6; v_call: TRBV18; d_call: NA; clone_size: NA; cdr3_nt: TGTGCCAGCTCACCCGTCCTTGGGGACACTAATTCACCCCTCCACTTT; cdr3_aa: CASSPVLGDTNSPLHF
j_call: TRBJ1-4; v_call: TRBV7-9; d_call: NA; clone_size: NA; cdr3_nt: TGTGCCAGCAGCTTAGATGCAGGCGAAAAACTGTTTTTT; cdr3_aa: CASSLDAGEKLFF
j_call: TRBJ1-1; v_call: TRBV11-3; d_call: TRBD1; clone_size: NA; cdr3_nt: TGTGCCAGCAGCTTCGACAGGGGAGCTTTCTTT; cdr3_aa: CASSFDRGAFF
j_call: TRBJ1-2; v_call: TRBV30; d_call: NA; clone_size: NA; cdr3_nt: TGTGCCTGGAAGCCCCCGCCAGGGGCCTATGGCTACACCTTC; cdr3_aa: CAWKPPPGAYGYTF
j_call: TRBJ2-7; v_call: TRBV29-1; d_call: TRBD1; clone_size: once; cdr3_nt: TGCAGCCCGAGGGACAGGGGTTACGAGCAGTACTTC; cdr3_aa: CSPRDRGYEQYF
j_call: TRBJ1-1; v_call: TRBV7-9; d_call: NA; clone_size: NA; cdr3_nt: TGTGCCAGCAGCTTCCCGAAGGACAGCGCGCTTATGAACACTGAAGCTTTCTTT; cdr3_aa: CASSFPKDSALMNTEAFF
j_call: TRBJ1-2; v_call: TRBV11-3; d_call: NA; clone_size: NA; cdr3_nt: TGTGCCAGCAGCGGGGGGGGAGTAGATGGCTACACCTTC; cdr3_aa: CASSGGGVDGYTF
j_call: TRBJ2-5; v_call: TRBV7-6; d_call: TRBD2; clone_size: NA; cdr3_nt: TGTGCCAGCGCCCGTCGACTAGCGGGGGTGGAGACCCAGTACTTC; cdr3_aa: CASARRLAGVETQYF
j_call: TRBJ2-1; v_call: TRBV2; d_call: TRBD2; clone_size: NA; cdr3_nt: TGTGCCAGCAGGAGCGGGGGGGGGTCCTACAATGAGCAGTTCTTC; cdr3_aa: CASRSGGGSYNEQFF
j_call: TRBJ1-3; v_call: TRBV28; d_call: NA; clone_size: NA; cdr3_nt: TGTGCCAGCAGTTTATGGGACAGCCTCTCTGGAAACACCATATATTTT; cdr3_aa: CASSLWDSLSGNTIYF
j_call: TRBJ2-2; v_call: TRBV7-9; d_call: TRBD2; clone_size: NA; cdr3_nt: TGTGCCAGCCTCCGAGCGGGGGCTGTTTACGGGGAGCTGTTTTTT; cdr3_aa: CASLRAGAVYGELFF
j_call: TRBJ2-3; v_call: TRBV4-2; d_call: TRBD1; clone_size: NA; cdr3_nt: TGTGCCAGCAGCCCCTCAAGGACAGGGGTGACAGATACGCAGTATTTT; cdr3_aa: CASSPSRTGVTDTQYF
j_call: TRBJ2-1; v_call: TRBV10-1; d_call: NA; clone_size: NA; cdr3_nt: TGCGCCAGCAGTGAGTCGAGACAGGTAACGAACTACAATGAGCAGTTCTTC; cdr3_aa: CASSESRQVTNYNEQFF
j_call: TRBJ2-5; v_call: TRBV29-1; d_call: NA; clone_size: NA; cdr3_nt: TGCAGCGTTGAACAGGAAGAGACCCAGTACTTC; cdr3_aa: CSVEQEETQYF
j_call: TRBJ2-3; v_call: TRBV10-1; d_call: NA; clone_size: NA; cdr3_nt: TGCGCCAGCAGTGACAACAGAGCTAGCACAGATACGCAGTATTTT; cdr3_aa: CASSDNRASTDTQYF
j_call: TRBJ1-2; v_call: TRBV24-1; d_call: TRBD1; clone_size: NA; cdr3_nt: TGTGCCACCAGTGACCCGGGACAGTTCTCAGGCTACACCTTC; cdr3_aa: CATSDPGQFSGYTF